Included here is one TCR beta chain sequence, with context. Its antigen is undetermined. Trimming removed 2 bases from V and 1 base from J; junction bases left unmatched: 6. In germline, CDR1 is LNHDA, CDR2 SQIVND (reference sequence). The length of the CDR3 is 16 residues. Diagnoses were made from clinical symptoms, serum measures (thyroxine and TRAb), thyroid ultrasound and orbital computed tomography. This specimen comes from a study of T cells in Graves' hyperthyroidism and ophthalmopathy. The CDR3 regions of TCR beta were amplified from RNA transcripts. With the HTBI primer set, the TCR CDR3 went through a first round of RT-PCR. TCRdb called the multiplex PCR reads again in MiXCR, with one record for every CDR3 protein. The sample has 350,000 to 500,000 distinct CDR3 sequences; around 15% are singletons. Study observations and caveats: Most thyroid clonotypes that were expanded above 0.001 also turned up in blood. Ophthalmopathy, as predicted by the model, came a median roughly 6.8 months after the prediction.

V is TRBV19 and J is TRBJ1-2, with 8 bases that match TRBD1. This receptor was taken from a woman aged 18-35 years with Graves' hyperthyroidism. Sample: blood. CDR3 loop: CASSIPGGAGNYGYTF. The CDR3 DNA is TGTGCCAGTAGTATACCAGGGGGCGCCGGTAACTATGGCTACACCTTC.